These 31 T cell receptor beta chains originate from one sample sequenced in a study of blood T cell repertoires in COVID-19. TCRdb keeps only in-frame clones here, not all; method: immunoSEQ multiplex PCR. The data contain under 250,000 clones, about 91% of them singletons. Sequenced material: peripheral blood. The receptor source for this set is a woman in her twenties or thirties with COVID-19, enrolled during active disease.

The chain combines TRBV5-6 with TRBJ1-3; D unclear. V was trimmed by 0 bases and J by 6 bases, leaving 10 bases between them. This CDR3 has 14 residues. CDR1 is SGHDT and CDR2 is YYEEEE in the germline V gene. CDR3 sequence: CASSLGRPPNTIYF. As DNA, the CDR3 is TGTGCCAGCAGCTTGGGCAGGCCCCCAAACACCATATATTTT.

The chain employs TRBV7-9 and TRBJ2-7; 9 positions agree with TRBD1. CDR3 length: 16 amino acids. Germline V gene sequence: CDR1 SEHNR, CDR2 FQNEAQ (reference sequence). Trimming cost V 3 bases and J 0 bases; bases outside gene matches: 6. The CDR3 loop reads CASSFPGTGTSYEQYF. CDR3 bases: TGTGCCAGCAGCTTCCCCGGGACAGGGACCTCCTACGAGCAGTACTTC.

This rearrangement joins TRBV4-1 to TRBJ2-5, with TRBD2 matching 9 bases. Germline CDR1 reads MGHRA; CDR2 reads YSYEKL. Trimming at V came to 3 bases and at J to 5 bases, leaving 10 bases not matched to a gene. The CDR3 has 16 amino acids. CDR3 loop: CASSHPGTSLQETQYF. CDR3 nucleotides: TGCGCCAGCAGCCACCCCGGGACTAGCCTTCAGGAGACCCAGTACTTC.

The rearrangement links TRBV28 to TRBJ2-2, with 8 nucleotides matching TRBD1. Germline values: CDR1 MDHEN, CDR2 SYDVKM. V shed 5 bases, J shed 0 bases, and the junction held 11 bases outside the gene matches. This CDR3 is 18 amino acids long. The CDR3 reads CASSQDAWDRSNTGELFF. DNA for the CDR3: TGTGCCAGCAGTCAAGATGCTTGGGACAGGTCGAACACCGGGGAGCTGTTTTTT.

The chain recombines TRBV4-2 with TRBJ1-5, with TRBD1 identical over 8 bases. Per germline, CDR1 LGHNA and CDR2 YNFKEQ. The CDR3 totals 15 residues. Trimming removed 0 bases from V and 3 bases from J; junction bases left unmatched: 1. The CDR3: CASSQDQGANQPQHF. The CDR3 nucleotides are TGTGCCAGCAGCCAAGACCAGGGGGCCAATCAGCCCCAGCATTTT.

This chain connects TRBV12-3 or TRBV12-4 to TRBJ2-7, with TRBD1 identical over 7 bases. CDR3 length: 12 amino acids. In DNA, the CDR3 is TGTGCCACCTCTGTAAGACAGGGCCCGGCGAACGTC. This codes for CATSVRQGPANV.

The J gene is TRBJ1-2, the V gene TRBV19, with 10 bases matching TRBD1. Trimming cost V 8 bases and J 5 bases; bases outside gene matches: 5. The germline V gene has CDR1 LNHDA and CDR2 SQIVND (reference sequence). The CDR3 runs 13 residues. The CDR3 DNA reads TGTGCCAGTGCCGGACAGGGGGGATATGGCTACACCTTC. Protein sequence: CASAGQGGYGYTF.

The chain is built from TRBV30 and TRBJ2-1; D is ambiguous. Trimming cost V 7 bases and J 1 base, with 20 bases left between them. CDR1 is GTSNPN and CDR2 is SVGIG in the germline V gene (reference sequence). The CDR3 consists of 16 residues. The CDR3 loop reads CASTALARSSYNEQFF. For the CDR3, the DNA is TGTGCCTCAACGGCGTTGGCTAGGTCGTCCTACAATGAGCAGTTCTTC.

V and J are TRBV14 and TRBJ2-1; 8 bases line up with TRBD2. V dropped 2 bases and J dropped 6; count of bases not matched to a gene: 6. Per germline, CDR1 SGHDN and CDR2 FVKESK. The CDR3 contains 15 residues. This chain's CDR3 is CASSQLGRGANEQFF. In DNA, the CDR3 is TGTGCCAGCAGCCAACTCGGGAGGGGGGCCAATGAGCAGTTCTTC.

This clone occurred a few times. The CDR3 DNA follows: TGTGCCAGCAGCGTAGGCCTAGCGGGGGACAATGAGCAGTTCTTC. Translating it yields CASSVGLAGDNEQFF. The chain employs TRBV9 and TRBJ2-1, with 10 bases lining up with TRBD2. CDR1 and CDR2 from the germline V gene are SGDLS and YYNGEE. After removal of 0 bases from V and 5 bases from J, the junction contained 2 bases not matched to a gene. CDR3 length: 15 amino acids. The full variable domain, its missing parts supplied by reference TRBV9 and TRBJ2-1, is DSGVTQTPKHLITATGQRVTLRCSPRSGDLSVYWYQQSLDQGLQFLIQYYNGEERAKGNILERFSAQQFPDLHSELNLSSLELGDSALYFCASSVGLAGDNEQFFGPGTRLTVL.

The chain is built from TRBV11-3 and TRBJ2-3; TRBD1 aligns across 7 bases. Germline V gene lookup returns CDR1 SGHNT and CDR2 YENEEA. V lost 5 bases and J lost 1; bases outside the gene matches: 9. CDR3 size: 16 residues. The CDR3 bases are TGTGCCAGCAGCCCCCGGACAGGTTATGGCACAGATACGCAGTATTTT. It yields the protein CASSPRTGYGTDTQYF.

The chain combines TRBV5-1 with TRBJ2-7, with 8 bases fitting TRBD2. CDR3 length: 16 residues. After removal of 0 bases from V and 0 bases from J, the junction contained 5 bases not matched to a gene. Germline loops: CDR1 SGHRS, CDR2 YFSETQ. The CDR3 nucleotides are TGCGCCAGCAGCTTGGCCACGGCGGGGGGCTCCTACGAGCAGTACTTC. Protein product: CASSLATAGGSYEQYF.

J is TRBJ2-6 and V is TRBV29-1; maybe TRBD2 (6 bases). From germline, CDR1 is SQVTM and CDR2 ANQGSEA. V gave up 4 bases and J gave up 4 bases, with 11 bases separating them. The CDR3 has 14 amino acids. The CDR3 sequence is CSVGRGNGANVLTF. CDR3 nucleotides: TGCAGCGTTGGCCGGGGGAACGGGGCCAACGTCCTGACTTTC. Looking up the rest from reference TRBV29-1 and TRBJ2-6 gives the full variable domain: SAVISQKPSRDICQRGTSLTIQCQVDSQVTMMFWYRQQPGQSLTLIATANQGSEATYESGFVIDKFPISRPNLTFSTLTVSNMSPEDSSIYLCSVGRGNGANVLTFGAGSRLTVL.

The chain combines TRBV2 with TRBJ1-1; 8 bases map to TRBD1. J gave up 11 bases and V 6 bases, and 11 bases lay outside the gene matches. The CDR3 loop spans 13 amino acids. In germline, CDR1 is SNHLY, CDR2 FYNNEI. The DNA of the CDR3 is TGTGCCAGCAGCGTGGACAGGGCGGGTAGGGCTTTCTTT. The encoded protein is CASSVDRAGRAFF. The full variable domain, with the rest looked up from reference TRBV2 and TRBJ1-1, is EPEVTQTPSHQVTQMGQEVILRCVPISNHLYFYWYRQILGQKVEFLVSFYNNEISEKSEIFDDQFSVERPDGSNFTLKIRSTKLEDSAMYFCASSVDRAGRAFFGQGTRLTVV.

The table lists this clone with a count of one. The V and J genes are TRBV11-2 and TRBJ1-3; TRBD1 is a possible D gene (6 bases). The CDR3 totals 16 residues. Trimming removed 6 bases from V and 7 bases from J, with 22 bases in between. Germline values: CDR1 SGHAT, CDR2 FQNNGV. The DNA for the CDR3 is TGTGCCAGCAGTTCCCCTCTACAGGGCCCAGGGAACACCATATATTTT. Its protein is CASSSPLQGPGNTIYF.

The V gene is TRBV25-1, the J gene TRBJ1-4; tentative D call: TRBD1 (5 bases). V dropped 2 bases and J dropped 4 bases, with 14 bases sitting between them. The CDR3 length is 16 residues. Germline V gene data show CDR1 as MGHDK and CDR2 as SYGVNS. CDR3 region: CASSEPHQGYNEKLFF. DNA of the CDR3: TGTGCCAGCAGTGAACCCCACCAGGGTTATAATGAAAAACTGTTTTTT.

The count of this clone is one. V is TRBV3-1 (or the pseudogene TRBV3-2) and J is TRBJ2-1; 12 positions agree with TRBD2. Germline V gene lookup returns CDR1 LGHDT and CDR2 YNNKEL (reference sequence). The CDR3 is made up of 17 amino acids. The ends lost 4 bases at V and 7 bases at J; junction bases unmatched: 11. Here the CDR3 DNA reads TGTGCCAGCAGCCGACCACCCCTAGCGGGAGGGGGAAATGAGCAGTTCTTC. Translation gives CASSRPPLAGGGNEQFF.

The rearrangement links TRBV18 to TRBJ1-3; the D is unclear. Germline values: CDR1 KGHSH, CDR2 LQKENI. The CDR3 has 14 amino acids. Trimming cost V 0 bases and J 2 bases, with 5 bases left between them. CDR3 sequence: CASSPPGTGNTIYF. The CDR3 DNA reads TGTGCCAGCTCACCACCTGGCACTGGAAACACCATATATTTT. Supplemented by reference TRBV18 and TRBJ1-3, the full variable domain reads NAGVMQNPRHLVRRRGQEARLRCSPMKGHSHVYWYRQLPEEGLKFMVYLQKENIIDESGMPKERFSAEFPKEGPSILRIQQVVRGDSAAYFCASSPPGTGNTIYFGEGSWLTVV.

This clone was recorded a few times. This sequence joins TRBV2 and TRBJ2-3; possible D gene TRBD2, 5 bases. CDR3 length: 15 residues. Deletions cut 6 bases from V and 0 bases from J, with 13 bases between. Germline V gives CDR1 SNHLY, CDR2 FYNNEI. CDR3 protein: CASRRASLSTDTQYF. The CDR3, as DNA: TGTGCCAGCAGGAGGGCTAGCCTTAGCACAGATACGCAGTATTTT.

This chain uses TRBV19 with TRBJ1-3; D is possibly TRBD1 (6 bases). The germline CDR1 and CDR2 sequences are LNHDA and SQIVND (reference sequence). Trimming removed 5 bases from V and 0 bases from J, with 29 bases in between. The CDR3 length is 21 residues. For the CDR3, the DNA is TGTGCCAGTAGTGACAACTCCAGGGGATTCAAAGGAAAGAGCTCTGGAAACACCATATATTTT. Encoded protein: CASSDNSRGFKGKSSGNTIYF.

The chain carries TRBV4-3 and TRBJ1-2; no firm D call. This CDR3 is 13 amino acids long. Per the germline V gene, CDR1 is LGHNA and CDR2 is YSLEER. V dropped 1 base and J dropped 5 bases, with 8 bases sitting between them. The CDR3 loop reads CASSQGGSYGYTF. For the CDR3, the DNA is TGCGCCAGCAGCCAAGGAGGGTCGTATGGCTACACCTTC.

This chain uses TRBV20-1 with TRBJ1-4; D unresolved. CDR1 DFQATT and CDR2 SNEGSKA come from the germline V gene (reference sequence). V was cut by 3 bases and J by 5 bases, with 7 bases left in between. The length of the CDR3 is 12 residues. CDR3: CSASLLNEKLFF. CDR3 nucleotide sequence: TGCAGTGCTAGTCTTCTAAATGAAAAACTGTTTTTT.

This rearrangement joins TRBV11-2 to TRBJ2-3; 9 nucleotides match TRBD2. Germline values: CDR1 SGHAT, CDR2 FQNNGV. The CDR3 loop spans 15 amino acids. V was pared by 3 bases and J by 3 bases, with 4 bases of the junction left unmatched. For the CDR3, the DNA is TGTGCCAGCAGCTTGCTAGCGGGGTTTACAGATACGCAGTATTTT. It yields the protein CASSLLAGFTDTQYF.

The V gene is TRBV7-2, the J gene TRBJ2-7; the match to TRBD2 covers 9 bases. CDR3 length: 16 amino acids. V trimming: 1 base; J trimming: 4 bases; junction bases outside the gene matches: 8. Germline loops: CDR1 SGHTA, CDR2 FQGNSA. The CDR3 protein is CASSLDSAGGRYEQYF. CDR3 nucleotide sequence: TGTGCCAGCAGCTTAGACTCCGCGGGGGGGAGGTACGAGCAGTACTTC.

This clone came up once. This chain links TRBV5-1 with TRBJ1-2; 12 nucleotides match TRBD1. Germline CDR1 and CDR2: SGHRS and YFSETQ. The J segment lost 13 bases and the V segment lost 0 bases, leaving 7 bases of the junction unmatched. The CDR3 totals 14 residues. The chain's CDR3 is CASSLGDRGPFLTF. The DNA of the CDR3 is TGCGCCAGCAGCTTGGGGGACAGGGGGCCCTTTCTCACCTTC.

This chain uses TRBV7-8 with TRBJ2-7; D call uncertain. V was clipped by 1 base and J by 0 bases, with 13 bases between them. The CDR3 contains 16 residues. Germline V gene data show CDR1 as SGHVS and CDR2 as FQNEAQ. CDR3 nucleotide sequence: TGTGCCAGCAGCTTAGATGGCGGAGCCAGCTCCTACGAGCAGTACGTC. The encoded protein is CASSLDGGASSYEQYV.

The CDR3: CAWTPRGTIGGKAFF. CDR3 coding DNA: TGTGCCTGGACCCCCCGGGGAACAATTGGGGGGAAAGCTTTCTTT. The chain links TRBV30 to TRBJ1-1; a weak D match, TRBD1 (5 bases). CDR3 size: 15 residues. V lost 4 bases to trimming and J lost 9 bases, with 24 bases between them. Germline loops: CDR1 GTSNPN, CDR2 SVGIG (reference sequence).

The chain is built from TRBV25-1 and TRBJ2-5; 7 bases line up with TRBD1. Per the germline V gene, CDR1 is MGHDK and CDR2 is SYGVNS. CDR3 length: 17 amino acids. The ends lost 0 bases at V and 4 bases at J; junction bases unmatched: 11. The CDR3 sequence is CASSEYSGLRGRETQYF. In DNA form, the CDR3 reads TGTGCCAGCAGTGAATACTCAGGGCTCAGGGGGAGAGAGACCCAGTACTTC. Looking up the rest from reference TRBV25-1 and TRBJ2-5 gives the full variable domain: EADIYQTPRYLVIGTGKKITLECSQTMGHDKMYWYQQDPGMELHLIHYSYGVNSTEKGDLSSESTVSRIRTEHFPLTLESARPSHTSQYLCASSEYSGLRGRETQYFGPGTRLLVL.

This clone appeared a single time. This sequence joins TRBV7-2 and TRBJ1-6; D not resolved. The CDR3 is 15 residues long. Trimming stripped 1 base from V and 1 base from J, with 5 bases between. Germline V gene lookup returns CDR1 SGHTA and CDR2 FQGNSA. CDR3 region: CASSLVSSYNSPLHF. CDR3 sequence (DNA): TGTGCCAGCAGCTTAGTGTCTTCCTATAATTCACCCCTCCACTTT.

The chain uses TRBV5-6 and TRBJ2-2; 7 nucleotides match TRBD1. The CDR3 length is 13 residues. With V trimmed by 4 bases and J by 7 bases, 4 bases remained unmatched. Per germline, CDR1 SGHDT and CDR2 YYEEEE. DNA for the CDR3: TGTGCCAGCAGCCGGACAGGCGGCGGGGAGCTGTTTTTT. Encoded protein: CASSRTGGGELFF.

V and J are TRBV6-5 and TRBJ2-1; TRBD1 aligns across 7 bases. CDR1 MNHEY and CDR2 SVGAGI come from the germline V gene. The junction had 6 bases not matched to a gene; V was cut back by 2 bases and J by 5 bases. The CDR3 has 15 amino acids. As DNA, the CDR3 is TGTGCCAGCAGTTACCCGAGACAGGGAAACAATGAGCAGTTCTTC. It translates to CASSYPRQGNNEQFF.